A single sample is the source of the 26 T cell receptor beta chains below, sequenced in a study of cytomegalovirus exposure and HLA in healthy donors. With 60 Vbeta and 13 Jbeta primers, the PCR was carried out. Measured with immunoSEQ multiplex PCR; TCRdb has only the in-frame clones, and not every one. The clone table shows roughly 110,000 clones, with the ten largest holding roughly 3.7%. Sequencing was performed on PBMCs. The receptors here all came from a man under 40 in good health and CMV-seronegative.

V gene TRBV7-2 combines with J gene TRBJ1-2, with 8 bases matching TRBD1. In germline, CDR1 is SGHTA, CDR2 FQGNSA. Losses at the gene ends were 2 bases for V and 4 bases for J; bases not matched to a gene: 3. This CDR3 comprises 14 residues. CDR3 DNA sequence: TGTGCCAGCAGCTTACAGGGGGCGGGCTATGGCTACACCTTC. Translating it yields CASSLQGAGYGYTF.

V and J are TRBV6-6 and TRBJ2-2, with 7 bases aligning to TRBD1. CDR1 is MNHNY and CDR2 is SVGAGI in the germline V gene (reference sequence). Unmatched junction bases numbered 5, after V lost 5 bases and J lost 5 bases. This CDR3 spans 14 amino acids. The DNA for the CDR3 is TGTGCCAGCAGTCGCACAGGGGAGACCGGGGAGCTGTTTTTT. The encoded protein is CASSRTGETGELFF.

V and J are TRBV6-5 and TRBJ2-3; 9 nucleotides agree with TRBD1. The CDR3 spans 15 residues. Germline V gene sequence: CDR1 MNHEY, CDR2 SVGAGI. V lost 6 bases to trimming and J lost 2 bases; unmatched junction nucleotides: 6. The CDR3: CASSWTGEITDTQYF. CDR3 DNA sequence: TGTGCCAGCAGCTGGACAGGGGAAATCACAGATACGCAGTATTTT.

V is TRBV19 and J is TRBJ2-7; D not certain. The CDR3 consists of 13 residues. Germline lookup yields CDR1 LNHDA and CDR2 SQIVND (reference sequence). V gave up 5 bases and J gave up 3 bases, with 11 bases separating them. Written as DNA, the CDR3 is TGTGCCAGTAGTCAACAGAGAAGCTACGAGCAGTACTTC. This sequence encodes CASSQQRSYEQYF.

The chain employs TRBV27 and TRBJ1-6; 7 positions match TRBD1. The ends lost 4 bases at V and 5 bases at J; junction bases unmatched: 5. The CDR3 totals 15 residues. Germline CDR1 and CDR2: MNHEY and SMNVEV (reference sequence). CDR3 protein: CASSSGQVNNSPLHF. CDR3 bases: TGTGCCAGCAGTTCCGGACAGGTCAATAATTCACCCCTCCACTTT.

This CDR3 is CASSFGTGGGDTQYF. The CDR3 DNA follows: TGTGCCAGCAGCTTCGGGACAGGGGGCGGAGATACGCAGTATTTT. This chain connects TRBV7-2 to TRBJ2-3, with 12 bases lining up with TRBD1. Germline lookup yields CDR1 SGHTA and CDR2 FQGNSA. The CDR3 loop spans 15 amino acids. The V and J ends lost 3 bases and 5 bases, in that order; junction bases with no gene match: 3.

This chain links TRBV25-1 with TRBJ2-5; 7 bases fit TRBD2. Trimming took 3 bases from V and 1 from J; bases not matched to a gene: 2. Per germline, CDR1 MGHDK and CDR2 SYGVNS. This CDR3 region has 14 residues. The CDR3 is CASSDRLAQETQYF. The CDR3 region has the DNA TGTGCCAGCAGTGACCGACTAGCCCAAGAGACCCAGTACTTC.

The V call is TRBV18, the J call TRBJ2-7; D is ambiguous. The V end was cut by 6 bases, the J end by 3 bases, with 6 bases between. The CDR3 is made up of 11 amino acids. Per germline, CDR1 KGHSH and CDR2 LQKENI. CDR3 DNA: TGTGCCAGCTCCCCCCTCTACGAGCAGTACTTC. Translating gives CASSPLYEQYF.

The V call is TRBV11-2, the J call TRBJ2-5, with D perhaps TRBD2 (5 bases). Germline CDR1 reads SGHAT; CDR2 reads FQNNGV. The CDR3 totals 13 residues. Trimming cost V 5 bases and J 5 bases, with 12 bases left between them. The CDR3 is CASSLGIVETQYF. For the CDR3, the DNA is TGTGCCAGCAGCCTCGGGATCGTGGAGACCCAGTACTTC.

J is TRBJ1-1 and V is TRBV6-6; 9 bases map to TRBD1. In germline, CDR1 is MNHNY, CDR2 SVGAGI (reference sequence). The CDR3 contains 14 residues. V gave up 6 bases and J gave up 1 base; unmatched junction bases: 3. The CDR3 DNA follows: TGTGCCAGCAGGGCGGGACAGGGGAACACTGAAGCTTTCTTT. It codes for CASRAGQGNTEAFF.

The rearrangement uses TRBV6-6 and TRBJ2-3, with 10 bases aligning to TRBD2. Losses at the gene ends were 2 bases for V and 3 bases for J; bases not matched to a gene: 2. Germline loops: CDR1 MNHNY, CDR2 SVGAGI (reference sequence). The CDR3 contains 15 residues. CDR3 bases: TGTGCCAGCAGTTACGCTAGCGGGGGTACAGATACGCAGTATTTT. Protein sequence: CASSYASGGTDTQYF.

The J gene is TRBJ2-5, the V gene TRBV7-2, with 7 nucleotides matching TRBD1. J gave up 4 bases and V 4 bases, and 6 bases lay outside the gene matches. The length of the CDR3 is 14 residues. Germline lookup yields CDR1 SGHTA and CDR2 FQGNSA. The CDR3 coding sequence is TGTGCCAGCAGCTCCTCAGGGGGTTCAGAGACCCAGTACTTC. It codes for CASSSSGGSETQYF.

The V call is TRBV6-5, the J call TRBJ2-7; 9 positions match TRBD1. CDR1 MNHEY and CDR2 SVGAGI come from the germline V gene. V lost 4 bases to trimming and J lost 6 bases; unmatched junction nucleotides: 4. CDR3 length: 13 residues. The CDR3 coding sequence is TGTGCCAGCAGTTGGGGACAGGGCGCCGAGCAGTACTTC. The encoded protein is CASSWGQGAEQYF.

The J gene is TRBJ2-2, the V gene TRBV7-9; D gene uncertain. The CDR3 covers 16 residues. V lost 0 bases and J 5 bases, leaving 13 bases between the germline ends. CDR1 and CDR2 from the germline V gene are SEHNR and FQNEAQ (reference sequence). CDR3 residues: CASSLALSPRTGELFF. The CDR3 bases are TGTGCCAGCAGCTTAGCCTTGTCCCCGAGGACCGGGGAGCTGTTTTTT.

The chain is built from TRBV9 and TRBJ1-3; D remains ambiguous. Germline V gene sequence: CDR1 SGDLS, CDR2 YYNGEE. V lost 2 bases and J 11 bases, leaving 17 bases between the germline ends. The CDR3 is 14 residues long. In nucleotides, the CDR3 is TGTGCCAGCAGCGTGCTAGGTAACGGCTCGCCCATATATTTT. This sequence encodes CASSVLGNGSPIYF.

V is TRBV28 and J is TRBJ1-6, with D unclear. Trimming removed 6 bases at V and 7 bases at J, with 19 bases between. This CDR3 region has 16 residues. The germline V gene has CDR1 MDHEN and CDR2 SYDVKM. Here the CDR3 reads CASRPTGAYVNSPLHF. The CDR3, as DNA: TGTGCCAGCAGGCCGACGGGAGCCTACGTGAATTCACCCCTCCACTTT.

V is TRBV7-2 and J is TRBJ2-1, with TRBD1 matching over 9 bases. There are 16 residues in the CDR3. Losses at the gene ends were 4 bases for V and 8 bases for J; bases not matched to a gene: 12. Germline CDR1 SGHTA, CDR2 FQGNSA. The CDR3 DNA reads as TGTGCCAGCAGCTCTCCTCTACAGGGGGCTCGCGATGAGCAGTTCTTC. It is translated as CASSSPLQGARDEQFF. Full variable domain (missing parts from reference TRBV7-2 and TRBJ2-1): GAGVSQSPSNKVTEKGKDVELRCDPISGHTALYWYRQSLGQGLEFLIYFQGNSAPDKSGLPSDRFSAERTGGSVSTLTIQRTQQEDSAVYLCASSSPLQGARDEQFFGPGTRLTVL.

V gene TRBV18 combines with J gene TRBJ1-1, with TRBD1 identical over 7 bases. V lost 1 base to trimming and J lost 5 bases; unmatched junction nucleotides: 4. Looked up from germline, CDR1 is KGHSH and CDR2 is LQKENI. The length of the CDR3 is 14 residues. The DNA of the CDR3 is TGTGCCAGCTCACCACGGGACAGTATTACTGAAGCTTTCTTT. Translating it yields CASSPRDSITEAFF.

This chain links TRBV7-2 with TRBJ2-7; TRBD2 aligns across 13 bases. Germline V lookup: CDR1 SGHTA, CDR2 FQGNSA. The CDR3 length is 15 residues. V lost 5 bases to trimming and J lost 2 bases; unmatched junction nucleotides: 3. CDR3 nucleotides: TGTGCCAGCAGCCCGACTAGCGGGGGGCCCTACGAGCAGTACTTC. Translating it yields CASSPTSGGPYEQYF.

The CDR3 region has the DNA TGTGCCAGCAGTGAATCGACAGCCCTTAATGAAAAACTGTTTTTT. Amino acid sequence: CASSESTALNEKLFF. The chain links TRBV2 to TRBJ1-4; possible D gene TRBD1, 5 bases. With 2 bases removed from V and 4 bases from J, the gap between germline ends came to 11 bases. The CDR3 contains 15 residues. Germline V gene sequence: CDR1 SNHLY, CDR2 FYNNEI.

The V and J genes are TRBV30 and TRBJ2-3, with D uncertain. Germline loops: CDR1 GTSNPN, CDR2 SVGIG (reference sequence). V was pared by 7 bases and J by 4 bases, with 18 bases between. CDR3 length: 14 amino acids. The CDR3 sequence: CASPGQDSPDTQYF. The CDR3 nucleotides read TGTGCCTCACCAGGCCAAGATTCCCCAGATACGCAGTATTTT.

This chain links TRBV19 with TRBJ1-5; no clear D gene. Trimming removed 9 bases at V and 0 bases at J, with 15 bases between. The CDR3 sequence is 15 residues long. Germline loops: CDR1 LNHDA, CDR2 SQIVND (reference sequence). The CDR3 DNA reads TGTGCCAGCAATGCGGATAAATATAGCAATCAGCCCCAGCATTTT. Protein product: CASNADKYSNQPQHF.

CDR3 in amino acids: CASSLAWGRNIQYF. CDR3 nucleotide sequence: TGTGCCAGCAGCTTAGCATGGGGGCGAAACATTCAGTACTTC. The J gene is TRBJ2-4, the V gene TRBV7-2; maybe TRBD1 (6 bases). Germline V lookup: CDR1 SGHTA, CDR2 FQGNSA. The CDR3 length is 14 residues. Trimming shortened V by 0 bases and J by 6 bases, and 9 bases separated the two germline ends.

This chain joins TRBV7-2 and TRBJ1-2; the D gene is possibly TRBD1 (6 bases). V lost 5 bases, J lost 10 bases, and 14 bases lay in between. Germline CDR1 reads SGHTA; CDR2 reads FQGNSA. The CDR3 is 12 amino acids. This CDR3 is CASSLIQGNYTF. The CDR3 region has the DNA TGTGCCAGCAGCCTAATTCAGGGGAACTACACCTTC.

Turning to this clone: Its ends do not fully match the called genes, so a read error is possible. This chain joins TRBV19 and TRBJ2-1; 11 bases are shared with TRBD2. Germline V gene sequence: CDR1 LNHDA, CDR2 SQIVND (reference sequence). The CDR3 runs to 15 residues. CDR3 DNA sequence: TGTGCCAGTGGTATAGCTAGCGGGGGGTACAATGAGCAGTTCTTC. Protein sequence: CASGIASGGYNEQFF.

The rearrangement joins TRBV5-1 to TRBJ2-1, with a possible D match to TRBD1 (6 bases). Trimming shortened V by 0 bases and J by 0 bases, and 10 bases separated the two germline ends. CDR1 is SGHRS, CDR2 YFSETQ, per germline. The CDR3 has 16 residues. CDR3 bases: TGCGCCAGCAGCTTGGGAAGACAGGACTCCTACAATGAGCAGTTCTTC. Its protein is CASSLGRQDSYNEQFF.